This entry lists 15 T cell receptor beta chains sequenced from one sample in a study of shared clonotypes between healthy human individuals. Naive-designated CD8 cells lacked CD45RO, were positively enriched for CCR7, and omitted terminally differentiated effector memory CD45RA+ cells. The assay was immunoSEQ multiplex PCR, and TCRdb's table has in-frame clones only and misses some. Altogether about 2.1 million clones are present, 85% to 95% being singletons, with the ten largest covering about 1.7%. Sequenced input: naive CD8+ T cells from PBMCs. The receptors originated from a man aged 18 to 29 in good health. Some clones in this sample may be carry-over from other donors' samples.

The chain uses TRBV9 and TRBJ1-3, with unresolved D. CDR1 and CDR2 from the germline V gene are SGDLS and YYNGEE. V dropped 4 bases and J dropped 3 bases, with 8 bases sitting between them. The CDR3 runs to 13 residues. In DNA form, the CDR3 reads TGTGCCAGCAGCCTGGGGAGTGGAAACACCATATATTTT. Translated, it gives CASSLGSGNTIYF.

The chain employs TRBV27 and TRBJ2-7; D gene unclear. Deletions cut 3 bases from V and 3 bases from J, with 18 bases between. The germline gives CDR1 MNHEY, CDR2 SMNVEV (reference sequence). The CDR3 is 16 residues long. CDR3 nucleotide sequence: TGTGCCAGCAGTTTCTTACCGGACGGGCCGATCTACGAGCAGTACTTC. It encodes CASSFLPDGPIYEQYF.

The chain has TRBV21-1 and TRBJ2-5; the tabulated D call, TRBD2, remains unverified against the DNA. TRBV21-1 has pseudogene status. The length of the CDR3 is 17 residues. The CDR3, as DNA: TGTGCCAGCGTTACTAAGGAGGGACTAGCGGGAGGAGAGACCCAGTACTTC. It codes for CASVTKEGLAGGETQYF.

This rearrangement joins TRBV7-6 to TRBJ1-2; D might be TRBD1 (6 bases). V shed 5 bases and J shed 4 bases, with 11 bases lying between them. The CDR3 has 13 amino acids. Germline CDR1 reads SGHVS; CDR2 reads FNYEAQ. The CDR3 nucleotides read TGTGCCAGCAGCGCAGGGGAGGGCTATGGCTACACCTTC. This encodes CASSAGEGYGYTF.

This chain joins TRBV5-6 and TRBJ2-2; 11 bases line up with TRBD2. CDR1 and CDR2 from the germline V gene are SGHDT and YYEEEE. This CDR3 has 16 residues. V was pared by 2 bases and J by 6 bases, with 6 bases of the junction left unmatched. CDR3 sequence (DNA): TGTGCCAGCAGCTTCTCTGCTAGCGGGAGGTCCGGGGAGCTGTTTTTT. It specifies CASSFSASGRSGELFF. The full variable domain, with the rest looked up from reference TRBV5-6 and TRBJ2-2, is DAGVTQSPTHLIKTRGQQVTLRCSPKSGHDTVSWYQQALGQGPQFIFQYYEEEERQRGNFPDRFSGHQFPNYSSELNVNALLLGDSALYLCASSFSASGRSGELFFGEGSRLTVL.

This chain connects TRBV29-1 to TRBJ1-2; D is unclear. The CDR3 covers 11 residues. The V end lost 7 bases, the J end lost 2 bases, and 8 bases lay between the germline ends. Germline CDR1 and CDR2: SQVTM and ANQGSEA. The CDR3 nucleotides read TGCAGCGCCTTTTCCAACTATGGCTACACCTTC. Its protein is CSAFSNYGYTF.

The gene calls are TRBV11-2 and TRBJ2-2; D not resolved. Germline loops: CDR1 SGHAT, CDR2 FQNNGV. This CDR3 has 13 residues. Trimming pared 5 bases from V and 4 bases from J, leaving 8 bases between. The CDR3 DNA follows: TGTGCCAGCAGCCCACGTGCCACCGGGGAGCTGTTTTTT. The encoded protein is CASSPRATGELFF.

This clone was seen only once. The chain couples TRBV6-9 to TRBJ1-2; the D is unclear. Between the trimmed V and J ends, which lost 7 bases and 0 bases, there was a span of 9 bases. CDR1 and CDR2 (germline): MNHGY, SVAAGI. This CDR3 is 13 amino acids long. The chain's CDR3 is CASTKRANYGYTF. DNA for the CDR3: TGTGCCAGCACCAAGAGAGCTAACTATGGCTACACCTTC.

For this clone: The same CDR3 is also encoded by other DNA sequences in this sample. The chain employs TRBV27 and TRBJ2-2, with TRBD2 matching over 7 bases. Germline CDR1 is MNHEY and CDR2 is SMNVEV (reference sequence). The CDR3 is 13 residues long. The V and J ends lost 3 bases and 5 bases, in that order; junction bases with no gene match: 0. CDR3 nucleotide sequence: TGTGCCAGCAGTTTGCGGGGGACCGGGGAGCTGTTTTTT. Translation gives CASSLRGTGELFF.

As for this clone: Other DNA sequences in this sample translate to the same CDR3. The chain uses TRBV5-1 and TRBJ1-2, with no clear D. Germline-derived CDR1 and CDR2 are SGHRS and YFSETQ. The CDR3 runs 11 residues. V was clipped by 4 bases and J by 5 bases, with 6 bases between them. As DNA, the CDR3 is TGCGCCAGCAGCGGCGGTTATGGCTACACCTTC. It translates to CASSGGYGYTF.

About this clone: Other DNA sequences of this sample code for an identical CDR3. V usage is TRBV9 and J usage is TRBJ2-5; D may be TRBD1 (6 bases). This CDR3 has 14 residues. Germline values: CDR1 SGDLS, CDR2 YYNGEE. Trimming removed 0 bases at V and 1 base at J, with 7 bases between. CDR3 amino acids: CASSVAGAQETQYF. As DNA, the CDR3 is TGTGCCAGCAGCGTAGCAGGGGCCCAAGAGACCCAGTACTTC.

V gene TRBV10-3 combines with J gene TRBJ2-2, with D possibly being TRBD1 (6 bases). V dropped 10 bases and J dropped 4 bases, with 10 bases sitting between them. Germline CDR1 reads ENHRY; CDR2 reads SYGVKD. The CDR3 is 12 amino acids. The CDR3 protein is CATGQTTGELFF. The CDR3 region has the DNA TGTGCCACCGGACAGACCACCGGGGAGCTGTTTTTT.

The chain employs TRBV9 and TRBJ1-1; D uncertain. Germline CDR1 reads SGDLS; CDR2 reads YYNGEE. This CDR3 comprises 14 residues. V shed 3 bases and J shed 8 bases, with 17 bases lying between them. Here the CDR3 reads CASSEYGDLGEAFF. Written as DNA, the CDR3 is TGTGCCAGCAGCGAGTACGGGGATCTAGGGGAAGCTTTCTTT.

This rearrangement joins TRBV6-5 to TRBJ2-7; 10 positions agree with TRBD2. The CDR3 is 12 residues long. From germline, CDR1 is MNHEY and CDR2 SVGAGI. J lost 6 bases, V lost 8 bases, and 4 bases had no gene match. CDR3 region: CASSAGGREQYF. The DNA for the CDR3 is TGTGCCAGCTCAGCGGGAGGGCGCGAGCAGTACTTC.

The V gene is TRBV7-8, the J gene TRBJ2-7; 8 bases agree with TRBD1. This CDR3 is 14 amino acids long. In germline, CDR1 is SGHVS, CDR2 FQNEAQ. V lost 5 bases, J lost 1 base, and 4 bases stayed unmatched. This chain's CDR3 is CASSGGQGSYEQYF. In DNA, the CDR3 is TGTGCCAGCAGCGGCGGACAGGGTTCCTACGAGCAGTACTTC.